This T cell receptor beta chain is drawn from a study of blood T cell repertoires in COVID-19. Whole-study context: Nucleic acid was either cDNA or gDNA, and it came from T cells, B-cell-depleted T cells, or PBMCs.

Enrollees, about 18 to 89 years old, lived in 24 US areas. Donors were grouped by their self-reported clinical history. In the authors' workflow: Counts of nucleated cells, estimated from reference gene primer amplification, were obtained. The method was immunoSEQ multiplex PCR; TCRdb's version includes in-frame clones alone and lacks a portion of them. V and J calls plus clone size are reproduced from that table; the DNA served to infer D and trimming. The sample shows roughly 250,000 clones, about nine tenths of them seen only once. The CDR3 extends over 14 amino acids. The germline V gene encodes CDR1 KGHSH and CDR2 LQKENI. Trimming cost V 4 bases and J 4 bases; bases outside gene matches: 4.

The rearrangement uses TRBV18 and TRBJ1-1; 9 bases map to TRBD1. The sequenced material came from PBMCs or T cells enriched from blood (not recorded which). The source of this sequence is a woman aged 35 to 49 with acute COVID-19. In nucleotides, the CDR3 is TGTGCCAGCTCACGTCAGGACAGGGGCACTGAAGCTTTCTTT. This sequence encodes CASSRQDRGTEAFF.